The clone carrying this TCR beta chain is a singleton in its sample. No antigen is known for it. The CDR3 loop spans 15 amino acids. The J segment lost 9 bases and the V segment lost 5 bases, leaving 5 bases of the junction unmatched. CDR1 and CDR2 (germline): MDHEN, SYDVKM. The sample comes from a study of cytomegalovirus exposure and HLA in healthy donors. Study observations and caveats: A later analysis appeared to link common viral pathogens to several of the most significant clusters. One later analysis reportedly identified an Asian-associated ancestry cluster that showed fewer N-insertions than the roughly 700-donor mean.

Both 60 Vbeta primers and 13 Jbeta primers went into the PCR. Measured with immunoSEQ multiplex PCR; TCRdb has only the in-frame clones, and not every one. The table includes 90,000 or so clones, around four fifths detected once. Nominally healthy donors provided the samples, though records likely missed some immune exposures. The chain is built from TRBV28 and TRBJ2-1; 15 bases agree with TRBD2. The material sequenced was PBMCs. The source is a man aged 30 to 45 in good health and CMV-seropositive. The CDR3 is CASSTGLAGGVEQFF. CDR3 bases: TGTGCCAGCAGTACGGGACTAGCGGGAGGTGTTGAGCAGTTCTTC.